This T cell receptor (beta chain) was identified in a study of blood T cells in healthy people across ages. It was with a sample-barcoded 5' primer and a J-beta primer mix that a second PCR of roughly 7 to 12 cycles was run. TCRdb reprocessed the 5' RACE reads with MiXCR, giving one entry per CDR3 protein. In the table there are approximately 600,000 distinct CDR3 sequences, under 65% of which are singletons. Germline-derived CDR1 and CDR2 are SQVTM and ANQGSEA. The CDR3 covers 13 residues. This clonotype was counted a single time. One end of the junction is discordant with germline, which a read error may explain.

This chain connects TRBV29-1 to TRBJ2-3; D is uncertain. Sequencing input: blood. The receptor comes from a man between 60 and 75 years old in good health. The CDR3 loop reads CSVKDLDTDTQYF. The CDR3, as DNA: TGCAGCGTTAAAGATCTTGACACAGATACGCAGTATTTT.